This entry features one TCR beta chain sequence. Germline values: CDR1 SGHNT, CDR2 YYREEE (reference sequence). With 4 bases removed from V and 0 bases from J, the gap between germline ends came to 15 bases. The CDR3 extends over 16 amino acids. This sample stems from a study of blood T cell repertoires in COVID-19. The method was immunoSEQ multiplex PCR; TCRdb's version includes in-frame clones alone and lacks a portion of them. The table includes some 120,000 clones, approximately 85% detected once. V and J are TRBV5-4 and TRBJ2-3, with D possibly matching TRBD2 (6 bases). Sequenced: peripheral blood. This clonotype was obtained from a middle-aged man with acute or convalescent COVID-19. CDR3 loop: CASSRRDFSSTDTQYF. Here the CDR3 DNA reads TGTGCCAGCAGCCGGCGGGACTTTTCTAGCACAGATACGCAGTATTTT.